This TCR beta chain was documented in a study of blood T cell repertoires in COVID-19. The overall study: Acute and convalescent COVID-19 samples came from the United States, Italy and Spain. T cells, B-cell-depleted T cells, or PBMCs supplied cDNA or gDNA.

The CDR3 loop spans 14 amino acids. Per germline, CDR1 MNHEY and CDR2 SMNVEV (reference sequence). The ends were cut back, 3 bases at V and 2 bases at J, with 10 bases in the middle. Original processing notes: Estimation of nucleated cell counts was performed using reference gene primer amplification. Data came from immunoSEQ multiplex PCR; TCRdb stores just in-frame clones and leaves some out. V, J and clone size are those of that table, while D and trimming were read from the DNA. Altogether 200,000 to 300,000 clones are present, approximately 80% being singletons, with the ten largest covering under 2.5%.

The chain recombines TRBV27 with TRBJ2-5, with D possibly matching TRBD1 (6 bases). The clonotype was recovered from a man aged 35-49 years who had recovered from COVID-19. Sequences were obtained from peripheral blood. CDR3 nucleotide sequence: TGTGCCAGCAGTTTCCTAGACAGGCAAGAGACCCAGTACTTC. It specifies CASSFLDRQETQYF.